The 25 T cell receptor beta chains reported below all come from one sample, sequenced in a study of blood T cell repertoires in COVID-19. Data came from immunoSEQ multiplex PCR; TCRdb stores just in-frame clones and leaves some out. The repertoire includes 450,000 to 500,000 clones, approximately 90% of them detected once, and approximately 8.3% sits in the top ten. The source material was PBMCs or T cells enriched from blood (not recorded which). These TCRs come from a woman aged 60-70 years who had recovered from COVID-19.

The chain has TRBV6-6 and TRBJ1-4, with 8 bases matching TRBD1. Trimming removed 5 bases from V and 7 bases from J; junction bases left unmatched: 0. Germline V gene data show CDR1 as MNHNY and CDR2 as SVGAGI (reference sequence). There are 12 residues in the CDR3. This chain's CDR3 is CASSQGAEKLFF. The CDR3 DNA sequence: TGTGCCAGCAGTCAGGGGGCTGAAAAACTGTTTTTT.

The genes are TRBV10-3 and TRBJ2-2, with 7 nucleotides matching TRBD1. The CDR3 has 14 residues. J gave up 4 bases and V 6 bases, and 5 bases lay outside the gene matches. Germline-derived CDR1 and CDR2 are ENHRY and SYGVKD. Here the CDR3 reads CAISGQVLTGELFF. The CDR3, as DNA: TGTGCCATCAGCGGACAGGTTCTCACCGGGGAGCTGTTTTTT.

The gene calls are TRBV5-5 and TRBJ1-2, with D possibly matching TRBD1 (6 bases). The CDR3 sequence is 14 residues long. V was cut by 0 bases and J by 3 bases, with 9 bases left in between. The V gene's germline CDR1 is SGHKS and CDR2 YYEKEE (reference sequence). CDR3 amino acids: CASSLEGVDYGYTF. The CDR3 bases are TGTGCCAGCAGCTTGGAGGGGGTTGACTATGGCTACACCTTC. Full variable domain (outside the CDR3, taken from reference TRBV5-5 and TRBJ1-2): DAGVTQSPTHLIKTRGQQVTLRCSPISGHKSVSWYQQVLGQGPQFIFQYYEKEERGRGNFPDRFSARQFPNYSSELNVNALLLGDSALYLCASSLEGVDYGYTFGSGTRLTVV.

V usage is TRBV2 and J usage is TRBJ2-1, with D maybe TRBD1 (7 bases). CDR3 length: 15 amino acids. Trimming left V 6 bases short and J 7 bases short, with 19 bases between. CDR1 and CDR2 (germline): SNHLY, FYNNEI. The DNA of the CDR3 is TGTGCCAGCAGCAGACAGGGAGGTTTTGGAAATGAGCAGTTCTTC. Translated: CASSRQGGFGNEQFF.

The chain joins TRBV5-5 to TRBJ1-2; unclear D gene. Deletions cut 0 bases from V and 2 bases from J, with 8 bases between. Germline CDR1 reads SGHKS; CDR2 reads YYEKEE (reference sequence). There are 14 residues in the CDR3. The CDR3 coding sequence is TGTGCCAGCAGCTTGGAATCGGGGAACTATGGCTACACCTTC. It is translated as CASSLESGNYGYTF. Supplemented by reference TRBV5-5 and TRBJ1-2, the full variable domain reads DAGVTQSPTHLIKTRGQQVTLRCSPISGHKSVSWYQQVLGQGPQFIFQYYEKEERGRGNFPDRFSARQFPNYSSELNVNALLLGDSALYLCASSLESGNYGYTFGSGTRLTVV.

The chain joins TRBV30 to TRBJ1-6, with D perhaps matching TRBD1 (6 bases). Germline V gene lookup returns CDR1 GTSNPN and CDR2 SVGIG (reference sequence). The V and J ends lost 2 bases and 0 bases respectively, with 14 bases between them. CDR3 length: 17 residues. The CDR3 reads CAWSSDRSFSYNSPLHF. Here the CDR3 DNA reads TGTGCCTGGAGTTCGGACAGAAGTTTCTCCTATAATTCACCCCTCCACTTT.

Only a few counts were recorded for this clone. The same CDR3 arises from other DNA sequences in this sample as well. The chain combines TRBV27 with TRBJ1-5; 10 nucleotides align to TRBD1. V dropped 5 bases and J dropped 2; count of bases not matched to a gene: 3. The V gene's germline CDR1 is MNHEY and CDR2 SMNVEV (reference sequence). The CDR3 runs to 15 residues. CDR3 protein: CASSPGTGGNQPQHF. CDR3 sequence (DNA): TGTGCCAGCAGTCCGGGGACAGGGGGCAATCAGCCCCAGCATTTT.

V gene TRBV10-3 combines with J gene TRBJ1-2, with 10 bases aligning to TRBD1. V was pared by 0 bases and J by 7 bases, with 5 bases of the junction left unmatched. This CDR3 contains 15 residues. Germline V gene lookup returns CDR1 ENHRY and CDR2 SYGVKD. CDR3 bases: TGTGCCATCAGTGAGTCAGACAGGGGGCGTCCTGGCTACACCTTC. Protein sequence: CAISESDRGRPGYTF.

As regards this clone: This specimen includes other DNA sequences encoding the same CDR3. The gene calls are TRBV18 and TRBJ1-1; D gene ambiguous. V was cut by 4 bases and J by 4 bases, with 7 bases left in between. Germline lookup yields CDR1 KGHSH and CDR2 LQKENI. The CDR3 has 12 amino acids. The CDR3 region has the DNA TGTGCCAGCTCACAGAAGAGCACTGAAGCTTTCTTT. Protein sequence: CASSQKSTEAFF.

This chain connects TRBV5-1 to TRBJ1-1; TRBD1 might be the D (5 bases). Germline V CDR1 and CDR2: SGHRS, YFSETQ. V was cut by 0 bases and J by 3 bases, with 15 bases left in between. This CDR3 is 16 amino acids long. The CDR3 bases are TGCGCCAGCAGCTTGGATCCGGCAGGGCCGGACACTGAAGCTTTCTTT. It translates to CASSLDPAGPDTEAFF.

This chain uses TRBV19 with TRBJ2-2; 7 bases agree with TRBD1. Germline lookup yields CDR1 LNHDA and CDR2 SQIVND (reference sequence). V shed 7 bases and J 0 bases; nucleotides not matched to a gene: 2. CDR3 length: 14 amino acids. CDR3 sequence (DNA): TGTGCCAGTATGCAGGGGGCGAACACCGGGGAGCTGTTTTTT. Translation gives CASMQGANTGELFF.

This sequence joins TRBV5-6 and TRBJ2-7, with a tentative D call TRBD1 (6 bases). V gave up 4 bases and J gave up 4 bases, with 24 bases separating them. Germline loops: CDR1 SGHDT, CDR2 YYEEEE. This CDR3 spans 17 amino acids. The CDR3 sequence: CASSRDGFTGNLYEQYF. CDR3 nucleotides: TGTGCCAGCAGCCGGGACGGATTCACAGGGAATTTGTACGAGCAGTACTTC.

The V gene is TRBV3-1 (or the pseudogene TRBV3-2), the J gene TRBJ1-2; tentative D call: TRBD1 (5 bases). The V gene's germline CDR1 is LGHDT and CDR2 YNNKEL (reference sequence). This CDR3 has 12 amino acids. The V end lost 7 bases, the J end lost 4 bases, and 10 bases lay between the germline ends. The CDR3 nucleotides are TGTGCCAGCAATACAGGTTCCTATGGCTACACCTTC. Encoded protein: CASNTGSYGYTF.

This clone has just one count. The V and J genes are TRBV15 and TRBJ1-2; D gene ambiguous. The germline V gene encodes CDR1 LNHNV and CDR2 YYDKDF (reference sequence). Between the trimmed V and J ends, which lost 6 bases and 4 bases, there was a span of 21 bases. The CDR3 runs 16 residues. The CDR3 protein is CATSPLTPQKGYGYTF. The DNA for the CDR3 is TGTGCCACCAGTCCATTGACACCTCAAAAAGGCTATGGCTACACCTTC.

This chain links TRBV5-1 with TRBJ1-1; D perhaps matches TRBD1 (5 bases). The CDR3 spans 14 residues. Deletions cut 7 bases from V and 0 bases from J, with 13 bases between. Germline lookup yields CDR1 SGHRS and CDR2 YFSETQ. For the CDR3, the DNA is TGCGCCAGCGAGGTTGGGGGGTTGAACACTGAAGCTTTCTTT. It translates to CASEVGGLNTEAFF.

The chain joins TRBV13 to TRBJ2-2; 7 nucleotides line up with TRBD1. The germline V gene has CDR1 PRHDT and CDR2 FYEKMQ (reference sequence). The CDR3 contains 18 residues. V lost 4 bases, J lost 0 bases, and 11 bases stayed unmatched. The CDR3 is CASSSPRDSWTNTGELFF. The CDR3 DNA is TGTGCCAGCAGCTCCCCTCGGGACAGTTGGACGAACACCGGGGAGCTGTTTTTT.

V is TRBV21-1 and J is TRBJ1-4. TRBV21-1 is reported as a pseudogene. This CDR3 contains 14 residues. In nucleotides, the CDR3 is TGTGCCAGCAGACGGGAGCGCGGGTATGAAAAACTGTTTTTT. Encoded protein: CASRRERGYEKLFF.

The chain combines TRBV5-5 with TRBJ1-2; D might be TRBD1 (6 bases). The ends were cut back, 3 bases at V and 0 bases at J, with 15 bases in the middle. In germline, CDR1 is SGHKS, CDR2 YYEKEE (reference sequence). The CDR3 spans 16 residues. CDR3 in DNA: TGTGCCAGCAGCTCCCGGGGGGGGCTCGCTAACTATGGCTACACCTTC. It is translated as CASSSRGGLANYGYTF.

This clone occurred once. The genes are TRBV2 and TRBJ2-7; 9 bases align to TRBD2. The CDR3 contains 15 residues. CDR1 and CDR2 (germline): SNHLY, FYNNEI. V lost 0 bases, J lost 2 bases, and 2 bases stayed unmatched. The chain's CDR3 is CASSEAGGGAYEQYF. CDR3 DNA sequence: TGTGCCAGCAGTGAAGCTGGCGGGGGGGCCTACGAGCAGTACTTC.

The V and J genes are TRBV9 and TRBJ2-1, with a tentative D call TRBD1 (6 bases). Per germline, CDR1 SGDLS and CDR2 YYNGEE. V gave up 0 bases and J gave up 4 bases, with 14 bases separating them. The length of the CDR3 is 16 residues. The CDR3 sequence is CASSVGSGHSYNEQFF. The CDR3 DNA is TGTGCCAGCAGCGTAGGGTCGGGACACTCTTACAATGAGCAGTTCTTC.

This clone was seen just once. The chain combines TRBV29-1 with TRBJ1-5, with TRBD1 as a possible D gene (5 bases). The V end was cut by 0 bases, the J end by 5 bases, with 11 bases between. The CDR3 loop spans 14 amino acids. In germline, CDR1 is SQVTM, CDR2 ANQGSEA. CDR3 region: CSVEDPGGDQPQHF. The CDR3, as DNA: TGCAGCGTTGAAGACCCTGGGGGGGATCAGCCCCAGCATTTT.

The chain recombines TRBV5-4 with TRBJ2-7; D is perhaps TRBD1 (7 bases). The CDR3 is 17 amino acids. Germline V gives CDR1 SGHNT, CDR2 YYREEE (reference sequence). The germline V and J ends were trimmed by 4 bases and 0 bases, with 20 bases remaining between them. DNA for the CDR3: TGTGCCAGCAGCGGGGGGCCCGGGGACAGAAGCTCCTACGAGCAGTACGTC. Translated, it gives CASSGGPGDRSSYEQYV.

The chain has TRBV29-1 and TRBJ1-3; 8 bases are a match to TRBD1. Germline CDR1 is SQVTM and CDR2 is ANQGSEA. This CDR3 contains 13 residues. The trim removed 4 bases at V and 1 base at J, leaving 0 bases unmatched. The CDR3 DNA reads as TGCAGCGTTGGACAGGGGTCTGGAAACACCATATATTTT. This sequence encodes CSVGQGSGNTIYF.

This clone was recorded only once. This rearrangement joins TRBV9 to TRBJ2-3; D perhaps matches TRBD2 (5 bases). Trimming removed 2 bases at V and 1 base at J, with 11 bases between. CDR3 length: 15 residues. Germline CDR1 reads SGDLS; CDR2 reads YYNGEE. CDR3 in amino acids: CASSVFPGGTDTQYF. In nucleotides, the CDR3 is TGTGCCAGCAGCGTCTTCCCCGGGGGCACAGATACGCAGTATTTT.

The CDR3 here is CASSLFGSNYGYTF. The CDR3 DNA is TGTGCCAGTAGCCTCTTTGGGAGTAACTATGGCTACACCTTC. The V call is TRBV19, the J call TRBJ1-2; no reliable D call. The CDR3 totals 14 residues. The germline V gene has CDR1 LNHDA and CDR2 SQIVND (reference sequence). V was pared by 6 bases and J by 1 base, with 12 bases between.